This TCR beta chain emerged from a study of cytomegalovirus exposure and HLA in healthy donors. Findings and caveats of the study: A later analysis linked a missense DCLRE1C variant to TCR beta V- and J-gene trimming. Specificity for CMV antigens was confirmed in vitro for a few of the CMV-associated chains. Across donors, most TCRs were seen rarely, yet some public ones were widespread.

Notes on this clone: Antigen specificity is unknown.

This CDR3 is 13 amino acids long. CDR1 and CDR2 from the germline V gene are SGHDT and YYEEEE. V gave up 4 bases and J gave up 4 bases, with 12 bases separating them. The primer mix had 60 Vbeta and 13 Jbeta primers. Sequencing used immunoSEQ multiplex PCR; TCRdb keeps in-frame clones, though not all of them. The repertoire consists of over 150,000 clones, with about 72% occurring once and the leading ten covering under 1.5%. Sequenced sample: PBMCs. This chain links TRBV5-6 with TRBJ2-7; the D gene is possibly TRBD2 (5 bases). The receptor's source is a man aged 55 to 69 in good health and CMV-seronegative. The chain's CDR3 is CASSQIRGYEQYF. CDR3 coding DNA: TGTGCCAGCAGCCAGATCAGAGGGTACGAGCAGTACTTC.